This T cell receptor (beta chain) was documented in a study of shared clonotypes between healthy human individuals. For sorted subsets, 150 to 200 ng DNA per replicate equaled some 27,000 T cell genomes. Using immunoSEQ multiplex PCR, the repertoire was profiled, and TCRdb retains in-frame clones only, with some absent. The sample includes a few million clones, just under 95% seen only once; the top ten take roughly 0.34%. As for this clone: Antigen specificity is unknown.

Study-level results: Naive subsets usually exceeded memory subsets in estimated richness. When naive CD4 clonotypes were compared across a few donors, approximately 5% were shared.

Germline-derived CDR1 and CDR2 are SGHRS and YFSETQ. The CDR3 length is 15 residues. Trimming at V came to 4 bases and at J to 8 bases, leaving 12 bases not matched to a gene. V usage is TRBV5-1 and J usage is TRBJ2-1, with 7 bases aligning to TRBD2. Sample: naive CD4+ T cells from PBMCs. Subset: CD45RA+ positively selected. The clonotype originates from a man between 18 and 35 years old in good health. Some clones in this sample may be carry-over from other donors' samples. CDR3 residues: CASSASGLGVDEQFF. CDR3 bases: TGCGCCAGCAGCGCTAGCGGCTTAGGGGTGGATGAGCAGTTCTTC. Full variable domain (remainder filled in from reference TRBV5-1 and TRBJ2-1): KAGVTQTPRYLIKTRGQQVTLSCSPISGHRSVSWYQQTPGQGLQFLFEYFSETQRNKGNFPGRFSGRQFSNSRSEMNVSTLELGDSALYLCASSASGLGVDEQFFGPGTRLTVL.